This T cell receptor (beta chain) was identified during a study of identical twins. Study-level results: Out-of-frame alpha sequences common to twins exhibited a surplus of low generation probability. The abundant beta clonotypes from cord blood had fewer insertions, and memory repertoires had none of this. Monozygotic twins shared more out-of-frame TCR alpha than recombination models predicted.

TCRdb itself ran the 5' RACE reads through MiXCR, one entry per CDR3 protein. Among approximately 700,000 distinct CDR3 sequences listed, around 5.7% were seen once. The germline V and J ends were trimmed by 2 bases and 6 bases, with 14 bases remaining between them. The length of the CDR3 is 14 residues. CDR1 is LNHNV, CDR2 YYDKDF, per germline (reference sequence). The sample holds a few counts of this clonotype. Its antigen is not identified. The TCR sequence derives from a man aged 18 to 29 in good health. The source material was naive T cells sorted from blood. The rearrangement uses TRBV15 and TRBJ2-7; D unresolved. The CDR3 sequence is CATSRRPGGVEQYV. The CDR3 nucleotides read TGTGCCACCAGCAGACGGCCGGGTGGCGTCGAGCAGTACGTC.